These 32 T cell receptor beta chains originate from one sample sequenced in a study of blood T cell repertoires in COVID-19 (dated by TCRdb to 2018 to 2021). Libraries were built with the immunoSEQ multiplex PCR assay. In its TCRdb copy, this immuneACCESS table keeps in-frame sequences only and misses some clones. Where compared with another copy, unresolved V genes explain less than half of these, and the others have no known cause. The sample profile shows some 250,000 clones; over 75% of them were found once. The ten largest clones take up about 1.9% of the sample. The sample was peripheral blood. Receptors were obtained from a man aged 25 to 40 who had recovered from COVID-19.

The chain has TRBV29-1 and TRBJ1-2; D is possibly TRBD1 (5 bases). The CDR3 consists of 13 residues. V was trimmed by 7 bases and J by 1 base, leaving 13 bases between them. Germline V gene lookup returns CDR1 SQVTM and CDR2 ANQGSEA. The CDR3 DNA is TGCAGCGGCTTGGGGGGAGTTAACTATGGCTACACCTTC. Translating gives CSGLGGVNYGYTF.

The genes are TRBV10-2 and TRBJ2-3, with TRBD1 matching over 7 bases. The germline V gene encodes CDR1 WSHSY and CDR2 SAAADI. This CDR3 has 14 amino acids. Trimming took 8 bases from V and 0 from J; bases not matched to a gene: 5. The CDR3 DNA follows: TGCGCCAGCGTCCGGGACAGAAGCACAGATACGCAGTATTTT. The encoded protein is CASVRDRSTDTQYF.

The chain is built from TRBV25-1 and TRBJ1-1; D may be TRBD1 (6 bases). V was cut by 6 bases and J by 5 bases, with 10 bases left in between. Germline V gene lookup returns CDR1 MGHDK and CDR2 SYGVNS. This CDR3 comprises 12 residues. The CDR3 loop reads CASRQGRTEAFF. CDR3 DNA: TGTGCCAGCAGACAGGGAAGGACTGAAGCTTTCTTT.

CDR3 sequence reads: CASSLTRDYSGNTIYF. For the CDR3, the DNA is TGTGCCAGCAGTTTAACGAGGGATTATTCTGGAAACACCATATATTTT. The chain uses TRBV28 and TRBJ1-3; D is unresolved. Germline loops: CDR1 MDHEN, CDR2 SYDVKM. The CDR3 spans 16 residues. V shed 2 bases and J shed 1 base, with 12 bases lying between them.

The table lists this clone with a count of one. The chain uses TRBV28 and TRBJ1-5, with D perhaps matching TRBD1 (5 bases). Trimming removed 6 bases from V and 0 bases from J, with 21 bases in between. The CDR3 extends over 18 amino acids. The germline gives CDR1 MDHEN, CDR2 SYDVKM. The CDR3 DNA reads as TGTGCCAGCAGACTCGCCGGGGGGTGGACCGTTAGCAATCAGCCCCAGCATTTT. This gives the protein CASRLAGGWTVSNQPQHF.

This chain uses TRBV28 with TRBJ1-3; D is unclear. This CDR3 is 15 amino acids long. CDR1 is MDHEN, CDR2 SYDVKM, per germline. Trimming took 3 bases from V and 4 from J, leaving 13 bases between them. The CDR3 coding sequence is TGTGCCAGCAGTTTCTCCCATACTCGAGGAAACACCATATATTTT. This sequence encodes CASSFSHTRGNTIYF.

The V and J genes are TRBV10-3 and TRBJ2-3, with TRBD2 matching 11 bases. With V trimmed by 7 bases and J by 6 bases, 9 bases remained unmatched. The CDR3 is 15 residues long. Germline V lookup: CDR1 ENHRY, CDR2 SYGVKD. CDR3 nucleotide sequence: TGTGCCATCAAGGGGCCGGCTAGCGGGGGGGATACGCAGTATTTT. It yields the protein CAIKGPASGGDTQYF.

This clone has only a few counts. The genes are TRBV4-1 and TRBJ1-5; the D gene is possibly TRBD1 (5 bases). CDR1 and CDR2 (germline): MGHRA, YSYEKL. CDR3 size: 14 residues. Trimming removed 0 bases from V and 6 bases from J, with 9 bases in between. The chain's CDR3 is CASSQDRVSQPQHF. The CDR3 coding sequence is TGCGCCAGCAGCCAAGACAGGGTGAGTCAGCCCCAGCATTTT.

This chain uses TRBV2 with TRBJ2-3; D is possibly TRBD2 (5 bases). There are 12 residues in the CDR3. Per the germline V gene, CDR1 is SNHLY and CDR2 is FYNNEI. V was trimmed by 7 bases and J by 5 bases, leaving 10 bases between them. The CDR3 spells CASKGSIDTQYF. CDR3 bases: TGTGCCAGCAAAGGGAGTATAGATACGCAGTATTTT.

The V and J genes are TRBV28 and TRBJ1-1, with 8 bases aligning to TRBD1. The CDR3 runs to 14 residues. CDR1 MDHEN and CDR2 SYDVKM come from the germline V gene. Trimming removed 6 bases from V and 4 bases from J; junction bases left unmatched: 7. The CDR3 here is CASRETGEITEAFF. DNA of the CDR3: TGTGCCAGCAGGGAGACAGGGGAAATCACTGAAGCTTTCTTT.

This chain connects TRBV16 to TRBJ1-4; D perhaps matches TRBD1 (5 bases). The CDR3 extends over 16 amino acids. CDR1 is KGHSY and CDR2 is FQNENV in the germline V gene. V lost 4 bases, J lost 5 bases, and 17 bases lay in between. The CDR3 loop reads CASSLGTPGGNEKLFF. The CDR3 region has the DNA TGTGCCAGCAGCCTAGGGACTCCTGGGGGAAATGAAAAACTGTTTTTT.

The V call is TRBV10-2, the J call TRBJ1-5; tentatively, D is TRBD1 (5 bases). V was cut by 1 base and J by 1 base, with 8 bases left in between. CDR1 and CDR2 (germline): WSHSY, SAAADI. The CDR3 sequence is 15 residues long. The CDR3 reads CASSELAGSNQPQHF. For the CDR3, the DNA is TGCGCCAGCAGTGAGTTAGCAGGGAGCAATCAGCCCCAGCATTTT.

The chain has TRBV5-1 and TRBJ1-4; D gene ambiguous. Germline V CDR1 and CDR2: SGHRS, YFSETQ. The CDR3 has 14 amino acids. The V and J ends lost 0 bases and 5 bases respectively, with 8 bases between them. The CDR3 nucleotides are TGCGCCAGCAGCTTGGCCGCAGTAAATGAAAAACTGTTTTTT. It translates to CASSLAAVNEKLFF. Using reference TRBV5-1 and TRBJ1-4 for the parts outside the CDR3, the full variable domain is KAGVTQTPRYLIKTRGQQVTLSCSPISGHRSVSWYQQTPGQGLQFLFEYFSETQRNKGNFPGRFSGRQFSNSRSEMNVSTLELGDSALYLCASSLAAVNEKLFFGSGTQLSVL.

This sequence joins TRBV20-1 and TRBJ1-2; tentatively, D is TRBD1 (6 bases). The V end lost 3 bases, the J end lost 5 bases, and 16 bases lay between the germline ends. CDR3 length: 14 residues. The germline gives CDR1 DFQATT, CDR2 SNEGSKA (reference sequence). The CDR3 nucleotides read TGCAGTGCTAGTGTCCGAACAGGGCAATATGGCTACACCTTC. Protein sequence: CSASVRTGQYGYTF.

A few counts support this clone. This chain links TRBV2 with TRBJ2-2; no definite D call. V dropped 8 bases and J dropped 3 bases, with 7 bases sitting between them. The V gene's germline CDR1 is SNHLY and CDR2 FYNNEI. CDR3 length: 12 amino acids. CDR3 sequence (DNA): TGTGCCAGCTTGAGTCACACCGGGGAGCTGTTTTTT. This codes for CASLSHTGELFF.

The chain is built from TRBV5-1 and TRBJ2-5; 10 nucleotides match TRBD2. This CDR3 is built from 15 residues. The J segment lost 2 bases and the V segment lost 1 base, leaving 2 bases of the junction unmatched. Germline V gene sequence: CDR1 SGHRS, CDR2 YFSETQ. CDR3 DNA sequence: TGCGCCAGCAGCTTGTCTAGCGGGGGTCAAGAGACCCAGTACTTC. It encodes CASSLSSGGQETQYF. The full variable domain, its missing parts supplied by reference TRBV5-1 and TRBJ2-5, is KAGVTQTPRYLIKTRGQQVTLSCSPISGHRSVSWYQQTPGQGLQFLFEYFSETQRNKGNFPGRFSGRQFSNSRSEMNVSTLELGDSALYLCASSLSSGGQETQYFGPGTRLLVL.

CDR3 region: CASSSTDRNTIYF. The CDR3 DNA follows: TGTGCCAGCTCCTCCACAGACAGAAACACCATATATTTT. The chain couples TRBV18 to TRBJ1-3, with no clear D. This CDR3 region has 13 residues. V lost 6 bases and J lost 5, with 11 bases in between. Germline CDR1 reads KGHSH; CDR2 reads LQKENI. Full variable domain (rest looked up from reference TRBV18 and TRBJ1-3): NAGVMQNPRHLVRRRGQEARLRCSPMKGHSHVYWYRQLPEEGLKFMVYLQKENIIDESGMPKERFSAEFPKEGPSILRIQQVVRGDSAAYFCASSSTDRNTIYFGEGSWLTVV.

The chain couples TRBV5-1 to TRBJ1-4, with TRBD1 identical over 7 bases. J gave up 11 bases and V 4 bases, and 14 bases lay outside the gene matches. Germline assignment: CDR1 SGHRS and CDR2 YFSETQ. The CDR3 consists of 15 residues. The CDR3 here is CASSEGQSAGAKLFF. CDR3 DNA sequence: TGCGCCAGCAGCGAGGGACAGAGTGCAGGTGCTAAACTGTTTTTT.

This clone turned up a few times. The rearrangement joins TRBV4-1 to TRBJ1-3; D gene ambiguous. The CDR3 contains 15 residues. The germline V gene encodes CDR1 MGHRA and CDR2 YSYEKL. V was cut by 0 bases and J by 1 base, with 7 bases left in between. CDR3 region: CASSQDRGSGNTIYF. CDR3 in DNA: TGCGCCAGCAGCCAAGATCGAGGATCTGGAAACACCATATATTTT.

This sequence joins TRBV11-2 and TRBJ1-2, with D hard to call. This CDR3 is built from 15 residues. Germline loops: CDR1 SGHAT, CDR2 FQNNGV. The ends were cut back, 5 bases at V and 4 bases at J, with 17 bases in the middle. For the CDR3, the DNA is TGTGCCAGCAGCCCCAGCCCGGCGGCAGCCTATGGCTACACCTTC. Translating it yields CASSPSPAAAYGYTF.

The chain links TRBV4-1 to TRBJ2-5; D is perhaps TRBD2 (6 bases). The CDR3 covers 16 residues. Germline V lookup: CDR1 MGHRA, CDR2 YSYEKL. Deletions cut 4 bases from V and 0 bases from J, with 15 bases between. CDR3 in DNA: TGCGCCAGCAGCCCTCTGGGCGGGGTACACCAAGAGACCCAGTACTTC. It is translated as CASSPLGGVHQETQYF.

DNA of the CDR3: TGTGCCAGCAGTGCCGGGACATATGGAACCGGGGAGCTGTTTTTT. This codes for CASSAGTYGTGELFF. V and J are TRBV27 and TRBJ2-2; tentative D call: TRBD1 (6 bases). CDR1 is MNHEY, CDR2 SMNVEV, per germline (reference sequence). V lost 5 bases to trimming and J lost 5 bases, with 15 bases between them. This CDR3 is built from 15 residues.

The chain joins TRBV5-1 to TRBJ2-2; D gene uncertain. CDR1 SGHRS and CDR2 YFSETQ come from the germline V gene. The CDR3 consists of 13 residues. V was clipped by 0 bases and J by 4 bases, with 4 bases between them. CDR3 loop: CASSLAVTGELFF. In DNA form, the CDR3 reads TGCGCCAGCAGCTTGGCGGTCACCGGGGAGCTGTTTTTT. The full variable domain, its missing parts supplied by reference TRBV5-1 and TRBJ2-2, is KAGVTQTPRYLIKTRGQQVTLSCSPISGHRSVSWYQQTPGQGLQFLFEYFSETQRNKGNFPGRFSGRQFSNSRSEMNVSTLELGDSALYLCASSLAVTGELFFGEGSRLTVL.

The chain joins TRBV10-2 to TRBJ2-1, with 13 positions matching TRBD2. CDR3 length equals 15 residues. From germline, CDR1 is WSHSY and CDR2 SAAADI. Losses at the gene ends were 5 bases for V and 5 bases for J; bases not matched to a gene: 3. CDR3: CASSSLAGGHNEQFF. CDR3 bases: TGCGCCAGCAGTTCACTAGCGGGGGGGCACAATGAGCAGTTCTTC.

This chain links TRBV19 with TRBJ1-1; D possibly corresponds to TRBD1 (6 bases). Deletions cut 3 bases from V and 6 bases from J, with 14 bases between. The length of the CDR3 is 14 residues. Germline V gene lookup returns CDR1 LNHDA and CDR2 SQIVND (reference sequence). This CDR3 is CASSISWGRPEAFF. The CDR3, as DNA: TGTGCCAGTAGTATCTCCTGGGGGCGGCCTGAAGCTTTCTTT.

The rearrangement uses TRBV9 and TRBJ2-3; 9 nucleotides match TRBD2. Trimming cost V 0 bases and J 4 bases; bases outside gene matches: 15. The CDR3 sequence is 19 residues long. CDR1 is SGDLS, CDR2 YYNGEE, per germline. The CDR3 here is CASSVANFVLAGVPDTQYF. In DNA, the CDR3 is TGTGCCAGCAGCGTAGCTAATTTCGTGTTAGCGGGGGTCCCAGATACGCAGTATTTT. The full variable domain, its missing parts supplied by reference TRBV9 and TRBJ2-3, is DSGVTQTPKHLITATGQRVTLRCSPRSGDLSVYWYQQSLDQGLQFLIQYYNGEERAKGNILERFSAQQFPDLHSELNLSSLELGDSALYFCASSVANFVLAGVPDTQYFGPGTRLTVL.

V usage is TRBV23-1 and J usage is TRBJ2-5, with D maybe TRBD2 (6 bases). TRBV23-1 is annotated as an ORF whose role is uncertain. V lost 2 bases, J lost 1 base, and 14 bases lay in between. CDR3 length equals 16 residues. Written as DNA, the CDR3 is TGCGCCAGCAGTCAAATCTGGAGGGACGGCCAAGAGACCCAGTACTTC. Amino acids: CASSQIWRDGQETQYF.

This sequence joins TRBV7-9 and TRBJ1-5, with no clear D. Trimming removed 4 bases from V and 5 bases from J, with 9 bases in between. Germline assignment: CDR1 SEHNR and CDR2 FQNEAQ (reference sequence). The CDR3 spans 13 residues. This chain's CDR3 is CASSSRVHQPQHF. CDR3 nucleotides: TGTGCCAGCAGCTCGAGGGTCCATCAGCCCCAGCATTTT.

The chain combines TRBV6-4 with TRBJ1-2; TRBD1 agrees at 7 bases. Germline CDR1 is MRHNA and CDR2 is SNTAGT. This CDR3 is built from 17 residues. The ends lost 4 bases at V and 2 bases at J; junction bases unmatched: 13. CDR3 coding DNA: TGTGCCAGCAGTGCCGATCCGGACAGGCCGACGAACTATGGCTACACCTTC. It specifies CASSADPDRPTNYGYTF.

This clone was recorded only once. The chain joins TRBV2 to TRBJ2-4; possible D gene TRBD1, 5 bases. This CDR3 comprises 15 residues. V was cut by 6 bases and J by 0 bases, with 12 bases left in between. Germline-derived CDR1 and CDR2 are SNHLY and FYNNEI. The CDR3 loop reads CASSPDILAKNIQYF. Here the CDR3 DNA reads TGTGCCAGCAGCCCGGACATACTAGCCAAAAACATTCAGTACTTC.

Here the CDR3 DNA reads TGTGCCAGCAGCCCTCCTGCGGGGGGGCGAGAGACCCAGTACTTC. This codes for CASSPPAGGRETQYF. The V call is TRBV7-9, the J call TRBJ2-5; TRBD2 matches 9 bases. The trim removed 5 bases at V and 4 bases at J, leaving 8 bases unmatched. Germline lookup yields CDR1 SEHNR and CDR2 FQNEAQ (reference sequence). CDR3 length: 15 residues.

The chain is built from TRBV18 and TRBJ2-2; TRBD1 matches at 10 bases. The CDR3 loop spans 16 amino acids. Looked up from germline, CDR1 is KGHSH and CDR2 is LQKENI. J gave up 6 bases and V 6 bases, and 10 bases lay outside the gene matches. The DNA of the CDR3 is TGTGCCAGCTCCCCAGGGACAGGGGCCAGCGCCGGGGAGCTGTTTTTT. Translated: CASSPGTGASAGELFF.